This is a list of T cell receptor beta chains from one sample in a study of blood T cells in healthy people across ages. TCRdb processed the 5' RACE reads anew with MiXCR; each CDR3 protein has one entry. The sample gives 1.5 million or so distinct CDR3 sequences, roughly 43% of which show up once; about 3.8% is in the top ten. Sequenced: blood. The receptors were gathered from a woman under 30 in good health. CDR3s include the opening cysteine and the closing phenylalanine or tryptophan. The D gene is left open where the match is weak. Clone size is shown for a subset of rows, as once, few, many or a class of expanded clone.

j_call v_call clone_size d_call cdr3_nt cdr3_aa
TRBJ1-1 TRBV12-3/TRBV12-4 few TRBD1 TGTGCCAGCAGTTTCCGACAGGGGAGAGAAGCTTTCTTT CASSFRQGREAFF
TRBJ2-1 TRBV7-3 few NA TGTGCCAGCAGCCCCCGCGACCACAATGAGCAGTTCTTC CASSPRDHNEQFF
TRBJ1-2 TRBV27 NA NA TGTGCCAGCAGTTTATCGGCCAGACCCTTGGGTGGCTACACCTTC CASSLSARPLGGYTF
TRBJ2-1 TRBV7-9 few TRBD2 TGTGCCAGCACCATAAAGCGTAGCGGGGGGGCCAATGAGCAGTTCTTC CASTIKRSGGANEQFF
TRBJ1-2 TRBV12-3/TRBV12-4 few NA TGTGCCAGCAGTAACGTGAACTATGGCTACACCTTC CASSNVNYGYTF
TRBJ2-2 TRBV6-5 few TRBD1 TGTGCCAGCAGTACTTGGGACAGCAACACCGGGGAGCTGTTTTTT CASSTWDSNTGELFF
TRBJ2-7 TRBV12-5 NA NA TGTGCTAGTGGTGTATACTACGAGCAGTACTTC CASGVYYEQYF
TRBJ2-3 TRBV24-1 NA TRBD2 TGTGCCACCAGTGAACGGACTAGCGGGGGGACCACAGATACGCAGTATTTT CATSERTSGGTTDTQYF
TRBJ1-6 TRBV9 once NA TGTGCCAGCAGCGTAGGGACCGACTATTCACCCCTCCACTTT CASSVGTDYSPLHF
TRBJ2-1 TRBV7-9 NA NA TGTGCCAGCTCGGGTGAAGGCCGGTCTGAGCAGTTCTTC CASSGEGRSEQFF
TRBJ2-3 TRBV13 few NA TGTGCCAGCATGAGGGGGGACACAGATACGCAGTATTTT CASMRGDTDTQYF
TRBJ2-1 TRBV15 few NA TGTGCCACCAGCAGACGATTTATACATGAGCAGTTCTTC CATSRRFIHEQFF
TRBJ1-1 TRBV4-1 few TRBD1 TGCGCCAGCAAAGGGACAGGCTGGGTGGCTTTCTTT CASKGTGWVAFF
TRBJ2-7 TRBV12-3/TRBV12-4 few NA TGTGCCAGCAGTTTGTCGGCCCACCCCTACGAGCAGTACTTC CASSLSAHPYEQYF
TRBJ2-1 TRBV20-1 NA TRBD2 TGCAGTGCTAGAGATGGGGTAGCGGGAGGTAATGAGCAGTTCTTC CSARDGVAGGNEQFF
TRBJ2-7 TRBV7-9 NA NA TGTGCCAGCAGCTCCCCTGACGTACTGAGCTCCTACGAGCAGTACTTC CASSSPDVLSSYEQYF
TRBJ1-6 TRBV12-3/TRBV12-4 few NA TGTGCCAGCAGTCCCGGACGGCGCTCCTATAATTCACCCCTCCACTTT CASSPGRRSYNSPLHF
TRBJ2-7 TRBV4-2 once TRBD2 TGTGCCAGCAGCCGAGGGACTAGTCGCGTTTACGAGCAGTACTTC CASSRGTSRVYEQYF
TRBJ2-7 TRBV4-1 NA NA TGCGCCAGCAGCCAGGCAGACAGGACCAGCTCCTACGAGCAGTACTTC CASSQADRTSSYEQYF
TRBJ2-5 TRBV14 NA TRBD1 TGTGCCAGCAGATTGGGGACAGGGGGCCAAGAGACCCAGTACTTC CASRLGTGGQETQYF
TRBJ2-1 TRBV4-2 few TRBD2 TGTGCCAGCAGCCAAGAGACCGGGACTACTTACAAAGAGCAGTTCTTC CASSQETGTTYKEQFF
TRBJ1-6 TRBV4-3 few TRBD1 TGCGCCAGCAGCCAATTTCCGGGACAGGGAAATAATTCACCCCTCCACTTT CASSQFPGQGNNSPLHF
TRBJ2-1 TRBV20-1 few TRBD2 TGCAGTGCTAGAGAGGCTTCTGGACTAGCGGGATATAGTGAGCAGTTCTTC CSAREASGLAGYSEQFF
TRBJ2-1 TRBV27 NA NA TGTGCCAGCAGTTTCATCCCGGCCCACCGAAGCTACAATGAGCAGTTCTTC CASSFIPAHRSYNEQFF
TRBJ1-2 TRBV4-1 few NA TGCGCCAGCAGCCAGGGGAGTAACCATGGCTACACCTTC CASSQGSNHGYTF
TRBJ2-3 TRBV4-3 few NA TGCGCCAGCAGCCAAGATCTGGTAGTTCCCGATACGCAGTATTTT CASSQDLVVPDTQYF
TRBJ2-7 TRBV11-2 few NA TGTGCCAGCACGAACTACTACGAGCAGTACTTC CASTNYYEQYF
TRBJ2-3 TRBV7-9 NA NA TGTGCCAGCAGCTTAGTTCCGGGGCACACAGATACGCAGTATTTT CASSLVPGHTDTQYF
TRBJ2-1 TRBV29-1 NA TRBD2 TGCAGCGTTGACCGACTAGCTCTGAATGAGCAGTTCTTC CSVDRLALNEQFF
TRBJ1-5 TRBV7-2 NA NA TGTGCCAGCAGCTCCAGGACAGGCAATCAGCCCCAGCATTTT CASSSRTGNQPQHF
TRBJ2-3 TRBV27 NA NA TGTGCCAGCAGACCCGGCGGAGGCAGACCAGATACGCAGTATTTT CASRPGGGRPDTQYF
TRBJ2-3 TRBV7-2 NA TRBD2 TGTGCCAGCAGCTCACTAGCGGGAGGGGGCCCAGATACGCAGTATTTT CASSSLAGGGPDTQYF
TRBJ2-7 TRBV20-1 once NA TGCAGTGCTACTAGCGCCAACTCCTACGAGCAGTACTTC CSATSANSYEQYF
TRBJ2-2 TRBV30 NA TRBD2 TGTGCCTGGAGTGTACTACTAGCGATGAACACCGGGGAGCTGTTTTTT CAWSVLLAMNTGELFF
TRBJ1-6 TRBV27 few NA TGTGCCAGCAGTTTATCCTTCATGTTGCAGGGGAATTCACCCCTCCACTTT CASSLSFMLQGNSPLHF
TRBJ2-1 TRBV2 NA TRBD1 TGTGCCAGCATGAGGGACAGCTATGAGCAGTTCTTC CASMRDSYEQFF
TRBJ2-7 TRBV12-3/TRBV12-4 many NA TGTGCCAGCAGTCCACAGAAAGGACAGCGGTACGAGCAGTACTTC CASSPQKGQRYEQYF
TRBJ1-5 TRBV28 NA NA TGTGCCAGCAGTTCTCCAGGGAGCAATCAGCCCCAGCATTTT CASSSPGSNQPQHF
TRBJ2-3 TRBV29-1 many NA TGCAGCGTTGCAGAAGGCACAGATACGCAGTATTTT CSVAEGTDTQYF
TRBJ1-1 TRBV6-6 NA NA TGTGCCAGCGCCCGGGGTGAATTCACTGAAGCTTTCTTT CASARGEFTEAFF
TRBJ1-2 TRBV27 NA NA TGTGCCAGCGGAGGGGCAGGGGACTACTATGGCTACACCTTC CASGGAGDYYGYTF
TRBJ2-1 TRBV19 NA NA TGTGCCAGTAGTAATAGCGTTGAGCAGTTCTTC CASSNSVEQFF
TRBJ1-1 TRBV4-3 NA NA TGCGCCAGCAGCCGATCGGGGACTGGGACTGAAGCTTTCTTT CASSRSGTGTEAFF
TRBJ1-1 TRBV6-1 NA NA TGTGCCAGCAGTGAAGACGGCAGTAGCACTGAAGCTTTCTTT CASSEDGSSTEAFF
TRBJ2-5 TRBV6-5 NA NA TGTGCCAGCAGTCCGCTGGCCCGGGTACAAGAGACCCAGTACTTC CASSPLARVQETQYF
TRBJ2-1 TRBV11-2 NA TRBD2 TGTGCCAGCAGCTCAGGACTAGGGTGGATCAATGAGCAGTTCTTC CASSSGLGWINEQFF
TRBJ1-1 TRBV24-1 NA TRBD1 TGTGCCACCAGGGGAGGACAGGCGGGGACTGAAGCTTTCTTT CATRGGQAGTEAFF
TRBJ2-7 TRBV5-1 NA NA TGCGCCAGCAGCTTGGACATCTCTGTCTCCTACGAGCAGTACTTC CASSLDISVSYEQYF
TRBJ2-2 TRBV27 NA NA TGTGCCAGCAGTTTATCGGCCCTCCTCACCGGGGAGCTGTTTTTT CASSLSALLTGELFF
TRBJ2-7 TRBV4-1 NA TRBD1 TGCGCCAGCACCCTCATCGGGGGACAGGGCTACGAGCAGTACTTC CASTLIGGQGYEQYF
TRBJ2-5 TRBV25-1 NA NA TGTGCCAGCAGTGAGTCCTTCGAAGAGACCCAGTACTTC CASSESFEETQYF
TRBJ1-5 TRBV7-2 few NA TGTGCCAGCAGCTTAGAGGGACGACCCGGGGGCAATCAGCCCCAGCATTTT CASSLEGRPGGNQPQHF
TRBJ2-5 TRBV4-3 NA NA TGCGCCAGCAGCCGAGCAGGAAGCGAGACCCAGTACTTC CASSRAGSETQYF
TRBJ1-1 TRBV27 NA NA TGTGCCAGCAGTTTAGCTCCTACTATGAACACTGAAGCTTTCTTT CASSLAPTMNTEAFF
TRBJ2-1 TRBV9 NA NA TGTGCCGGCAGCGTAGAAGAAGGGGGTTATGAGCAGTTCTTC CAGSVEEGGYEQFF
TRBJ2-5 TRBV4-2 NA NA TGTGCCAGCAGCCAAGATCCGGGGGTGTACCAAGAGACCCAGTACTTC CASSQDPGVYQETQYF
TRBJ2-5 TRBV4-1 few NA TGCGCCAGCAGCCAAGACCCACAGGGCCAAGAGACCCAGTACTTC CASSQDPQGQETQYF
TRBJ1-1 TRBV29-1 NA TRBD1 TGCAGCGCGGGACAGTCCCGTTCCGTCACTGAAGCTTTCTTT CSAGQSRSVTEAFF
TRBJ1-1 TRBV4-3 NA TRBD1 TGCGCCAGCAGCCATCCGGGACAGGGGGCCGACACTGAAGCTTTCTTT CASSHPGQGADTEAFF
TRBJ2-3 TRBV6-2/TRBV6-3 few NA TGTGCCAGCAGTTACTTGGACACTCGAGGTACGGCGCAGTATTTT CASSYLDTRGTAQYF